A single sample gave rise to the 5 T cell receptor beta chains below, sequenced in a study of shared clonotypes between healthy human individuals (dated by TCRdb to the early 2020s). Library generation was performed with the immunoSEQ multiplex PCR assay. Held by TCRdb, this immuneACCESS table contains in-frame sequences only and omits some clones. Under half of the omission traces to an unresolved V gene where checked; the cause of the rest is unknown. This sample comprises about half a million clones, 81% of them detected only once. The ten largest clones represent roughly 13% of the sample. Sequenced material: PBMCs. All receptors derive from a woman aged 40-49 years in good health. Some clones in this sample may be carry-over from other donors' samples.

Points on this clone: With only one base between it and a far larger clone, this is likely a read error. This sequence joins TRBV6-5 and TRBJ1-1; D may be TRBD1 (6 bases). Between the trimmed V and J ends, which lost 8 bases and 1 base, there was a span of 14 bases. Germline assignment: CDR1 MNHEY and CDR2 SVGAGI. CDR3 length equals 14 residues. The CDR3 DNA reads as TGTGCCAGCGGGCCCGGGACAAGGAACACTGAAGCTTTCTTT. Translated: CASGPGTRNTEAFF.

A word on this clone: A far larger clone is one nucleotide away, so this likely arose from a read error. The conserved final phenylalanine or tryptophan is absent from the CDR3, which likely points to a read error. In DNA form, the CDR3 reads TGTGCCAGTAGTATAGATCATAGCGAAAAACTGTTTCTT. This gives the protein CASSIDHSEKLFL. V and J are TRBV19 and TRBJ1-4, with D hard to call. Trimming cost V 0 bases and J 8 bases, with 7 bases left between them. The CDR3 spans 13 residues. Per germline, CDR1 LNHDA and CDR2 SQIVND (reference sequence).

V usage is TRBV11-2 and J usage is TRBJ2-2; D unresolved. Germline assignment: CDR1 SGHAT and CDR2 FQNNGV. Trimming left V 1 base short and J 6 bases short, with 12 bases between. CDR3 length: 15 residues. The CDR3 protein is CASSLASGGAGELFF. Written as DNA, the CDR3 is TGTGCCAGCAGCTTAGCATCCGGTGGGGCCGGGGAGCTGTTTTTT.

The V and J genes are TRBV4-2 and TRBJ1-3; D unresolved. Germline V gene sequence: CDR1 LGHNA, CDR2 YNFKEQ. V was cut by 4 bases and J by 2 bases, with 6 bases left in between. This CDR3 is built from 13 residues. This CDR3 is CASSLTTGNTIYF. In DNA form, the CDR3 reads TGTGCCAGCAGCCTGACCACTGGAAACACCATATATTTT.

The J gene is TRBJ2-1, the V gene TRBV10-3, with 11 bases that match TRBD2. The germline V gene has CDR1 ENHRY and CDR2 SYGVKD. The CDR3 extends over 16 amino acids. The J segment lost 0 bases and the V segment lost 4 bases, leaving 2 bases of the junction unmatched. CDR3: CAISASGRPSYNEQFF. The CDR3 region has the DNA TGTGCCATCAGTGCTAGCGGGAGGCCCTCCTACAATGAGCAGTTCTTC.